Each of the 24 T cell receptor beta chains below was sequenced from the same sample in a study of blood T cell repertoires in COVID-19 (dated by TCRdb to the early 2020s). The protocol used for the library was the immunoSEQ multiplex PCR assay. Held by TCRdb, this immuneACCESS table contains in-frame sequences only and omits some clones. Under half of the omission traces to an unresolved V gene where checked; the cause of the rest is unknown. The sample profile shows about 220,000 clones; around 83% of them were found once. The ten most abundant clones make up over 4% of the sample. Input material: peripheral blood. The source of these receptors is a woman aged 70-85 years with COVID-19, enrolled during active disease.

The chain combines TRBV5-6 with TRBJ1-1; D is unresolved. The CDR3 length is 16 residues. Germline-derived CDR1 and CDR2 are SGHDT and YYEEEE. V lost 2 bases, J lost 1 base, and 15 bases lay in between. CDR3 bases: TGTGCCAGCAGCTTTTTGACTGCCTCGGAGAACACTGAAGCTTTCTTT. The encoded protein is CASSFLTASENTEAFF.

The chain employs TRBV11-3 and TRBJ1-3, with D tentatively TRBD1 (5 bases). Per the germline V gene, CDR1 is SGHNT and CDR2 is YENEEA. Trimming left V 3 bases short and J 0 bases short, with 15 bases between. CDR3 size: 17 residues. The CDR3 sequence is CASSFYVRQFSGNTIYF. The CDR3 DNA reads as TGTGCCAGCAGCTTCTACGTAAGACAGTTCTCTGGAAACACCATATATTTT. Using reference TRBV11-3 and TRBJ1-3 for the parts outside the CDR3, the full variable domain is EAGVVQSPRYKIIEKKQPVAFWCNPISGHNTLYWYLQNLGQGPELLIRYENEEAVDDSQLPKDRFSAERLKGVDSTLKIQPAELGDSAVYLCASSFYVRQFSGNTIYFGEGSWLTVV.

This clone was counted a single time. V and J are TRBV27 and TRBJ1-2, with TRBD1 as a possible D gene (6 bases). V lost 4 bases and J 5 bases, leaving 20 bases between the germline ends. The CDR3 is made up of 16 amino acids. CDR1 and CDR2 from the germline V gene are MNHEY and SMNVEV (reference sequence). CDR3 DNA sequence: TGTGCCAGCAGTTCATCCGCGTGGGGGCAGGGGTATGGCTACACCTTC. Amino acids: CASSSSAWGQGYGYTF.

This clone came up a few times. The chain links TRBV6-2 or TRBV6-3 to TRBJ2-2; 7 nucleotides match TRBD1. The ends lost 6 bases at V and 6 bases at J; junction bases unmatched: 13. CDR3 length: 16 residues. CDR1 is MNHEY, CDR2 SVGEGT, per germline. The CDR3 loop is CASSGVTGSKPGELFF. The CDR3 bases are TGTGCCAGCAGCGGCGTGACAGGGAGCAAACCCGGGGAGCTGTTTTTT.

The chain joins TRBV6-6 to TRBJ1-2, with D perhaps TRBD1 (6 bases). The V end was cut by 4 bases, the J end by 5 bases, with 11 bases between. This CDR3 spans 13 amino acids. CDR1 is MNHNY, CDR2 SVGAGI, per germline (reference sequence). The CDR3 is CASSWSGVYGYTF. The CDR3 DNA reads TGTGCCAGCAGTTGGTCAGGGGTTTATGGCTACACCTTC.

The chain recombines TRBV2 with TRBJ2-3; 15 nucleotides line up with TRBD2. J was trimmed by 2 bases and V by 8 bases; bases with no gene match: 8. The CDR3 is 17 residues long. Looked up from germline, CDR1 is SNHLY and CDR2 is FYNNEI. CDR3 coding DNA: TGTGCCAGCGTGAGGTGGACTAGCGGGAGGGACACAGATACGCAGTATTTT. It translates to CASVRWTSGRDTDTQYF.

The rearrangement joins TRBV7-2 to TRBJ1-2; maybe TRBD1 (5 bases). This CDR3 comprises 15 residues. V was pared by 2 bases and J by 8 bases, with 18 bases between. CDR1 is SGHTA and CDR2 is FQGNSA in the germline V gene. The chain's CDR3 is CASSLNSARQLGYTF. CDR3 coding DNA: TGTGCCAGCAGCTTAAACTCTGCTCGACAGCTCGGCTACACCTTC.

The gene calls are TRBV7-3 and TRBJ1-1; D gene uncertain. Germline CDR1 is SGHTA and CDR2 is FQGTGA. This CDR3 contains 14 residues. Trimming took off 5 bases at V and 1 base at J, with 11 bases between the two ends. The CDR3 loop reads CASSPGGRNTEAFF. The CDR3 region has the DNA TGTGCCAGCAGCCCCGGAGGGCGGAACACTGAAGCTTTCTTT.

The V gene is TRBV30, the J gene TRBJ2-7; 10 bases agree with TRBD1. Trimming cost V 3 bases and J 3 bases; bases outside gene matches: 11. Germline CDR1 and CDR2: GTSNPN and SVGIG (reference sequence). This CDR3 is 16 amino acids long. DNA for the CDR3: TGTGCCTGGAGCCCCTTAACCGGGACAGGGGTCTACGAGCAGTACTTC. Protein sequence: CAWSPLTGTGVYEQYF.

V usage is TRBV7-2 and J usage is TRBJ2-3; 7 bases are shared with TRBD2. This CDR3 is built from 16 residues. After removal of 3 bases from V and 2 bases from J, the junction contained 8 bases not matched to a gene. Germline V CDR1 and CDR2: SGHTA, FQGNSA. The chain's CDR3 is CASSFDGGRVTDTQYF. DNA for the CDR3: TGTGCCAGCAGCTTTGATGGGGGGAGGGTCACAGATACGCAGTATTTT.

V gene TRBV10-3 combines with J gene TRBJ1-1; D is possibly TRBD1 (6 bases). Germline CDR1 and CDR2: ENHRY and SYGVKD. CDR3 length: 11 residues. Trimming took off 3 bases at V and 10 bases at J, with 9 bases between the two ends. CDR3 sequence reads: CAISDGRGAFF. The CDR3 DNA follows: TGTGCCATCAGTGACGGCAGGGGAGCTTTCTTT.

The chain joins TRBV28 to TRBJ2-2, with 7 bases fitting TRBD2. Germline lookup yields CDR1 MDHEN and CDR2 SYDVKM. V lost 6 bases to trimming and J lost 5 bases; unmatched junction nucleotides: 9. The CDR3 sequence is 15 residues long. The CDR3 region has the DNA TGTGCCAGCAGCCCCGGGACTACAGGTACCGGGGAGCTGTTTTTT. Residues: CASSPGTTGTGELFF.

The chain employs TRBV7-8 and TRBJ1-5; D not resolved. CDR1 is SGHVS and CDR2 is FQNEAQ in the germline V gene. The germline V and J ends were trimmed by 1 base and 7 bases, with 11 bases remaining between them. The CDR3 length is 14 residues. The CDR3 region has the DNA TGTGCCAGCAGCTTAGGACTTAGAGGACAGCCCCAGCATTTT. Amino acid sequence: CASSLGLRGQPQHF.

The genes are TRBV25-1 and TRBJ2-1; 10 nucleotides match TRBD2. The CDR3 extends over 17 amino acids. Trimming at V came to 1 base and at J to 5 bases, leaving 8 bases not matched to a gene. Germline V gives CDR1 MGHDK, CDR2 SYGVNS. Here the CDR3 DNA reads TGTGCCAGCAGTGAATTAGGAAGCGGGAGGGGTAACAATGAGCAGTTCTTC. This translates into CASSELGSGRGNNEQFF.

The chain carries TRBV28 and TRBJ2-5; D is unresolved. Trimming took 3 bases from V and 5 from J, leaving 7 bases between them. CDR1 and CDR2 (germline): MDHEN, SYDVKM. The CDR3 extends over 12 amino acids. The CDR3 here is CASSFQEETQYF. The CDR3 DNA reads TGTGCCAGCAGTTTTCAAGAGGAGACCCAGTACTTC.

This rearrangement joins TRBV7-6 to TRBJ2-1, with 9 bases that match TRBD1. The V and J ends lost 5 bases and 7 bases, in that order; junction bases with no gene match: 9. CDR3 length equals 15 residues. CDR1 SGHVS and CDR2 FNYEAQ come from the germline V gene. The CDR3 DNA sequence: TGTGCCAGCAGCCTTCCGGGACAGGGAGAGAATGAGCAGTTCTTC. Translation: CASSLPGQGENEQFF. Full variable domain (outside the CDR3, taken from reference TRBV7-6 and TRBJ2-1): GAGVSQSPRYKVTKRGQDVALRCDPISGHVSLYWYRQALGQGPEFLTYFNYEAQQDKSGLPNDRFSAERPEGSISTLTIQRTEQRDSAMYRCASSLPGQGENEQFFGPGTRLTVL.

V is TRBV18 and J is TRBJ2-3; perhaps TRBD2 as D (5 bases). V was cut by 1 base and J by 7 bases, with 15 bases left in between. The CDR3 sequence is 15 residues long. Germline V CDR1 and CDR2: KGHSH, LQKENI. The CDR3, as DNA: TGTGCCAGCTCACCACGGACTCCCGAGCGTAATACGCAGTATTTT. It codes for CASSPRTPERNTQYF.

The CDR3 DNA reads as TGTGCCAGCAGCTTCCGGGACAGAACACCTGAAGCTTTCTTT. Its protein product is CASSFRDRTPEAFF. This chain uses TRBV5-8 with TRBJ1-1, with TRBD1 matching over 7 bases. The CDR3 totals 14 residues. V was pared by 2 bases and J by 6 bases, with 7 bases of the junction left unmatched. The germline V gene has CDR1 SGHTS and CDR2 YDEGEE. The full variable domain, its missing parts supplied by reference TRBV5-8 and TRBJ1-1, is EAGVTQSPTHLIKTRGQQATLRCSPISGHTSVYWYQQALGLGLQFLLWYDEGEERNRGNFPPRFSGRQFPNYSSELNVNALELEDSALYLCASSFRDRTPEAFFGQGTRLTVV.

The rearrangement joins TRBV7-8 to TRBJ2-3; TRBD2 matches 13 bases. Germline CDR1 and CDR2: SGHVS and FQNEAQ. There are 17 residues in the CDR3. V was clipped by 4 bases and J by 6 bases; unmatched bases: 10. For the CDR3, the DNA is TGTGCCAGCAGCTCTAGGACTAGCGGGAGTGTTTGGGATACGCAGTATTTT. Its translation: CASSSRTSGSVWDTQYF.

The rearrangement joins TRBV20-1 to TRBJ2-1, with 14 positions matching TRBD2. This CDR3 is built from 15 residues. Germline CDR1 and CDR2: DFQATT and SNEGSKA (reference sequence). V lost 3 bases, J lost 7 bases, and 5 bases stayed unmatched. This CDR3 reads CSASGTSGSLNEQFF. In DNA form, the CDR3 reads TGCAGTGCTAGTGGGACTAGCGGGAGTTTAAATGAGCAGTTCTTC.

This chain uses TRBV28 with TRBJ2-1, with 8 positions matching TRBD2. With 3 bases clipped from V and 4 bases from J, the junction kept 8 bases outside the gene matches. The CDR3 has 16 residues. Germline V gives CDR1 MDHEN, CDR2 SYDVKM. CDR3 loop: CASSLSEAGGYNEQFF. The CDR3 region has the DNA TGTGCCAGCAGTTTGTCGGAGGCGGGGGGATACAATGAGCAGTTCTTC.

This chain joins TRBV9 and TRBJ2-2; 10 bases fit TRBD2. Germline V CDR1 and CDR2: SGDLS, YYNGEE. The CDR3 length is 19 residues. V was clipped by 0 bases and J by 0 bases; unmatched bases: 8. CDR3 in amino acids: CASSVAPRTSGANTGELFF. The CDR3 DNA is TGTGCCAGCAGCGTAGCTCCCCGGACTAGCGGAGCGAACACCGGGGAGCTGTTTTTT.

The gene calls are TRBV29-1 and TRBJ1-5, with TRBD1 as a possible D gene (5 bases). From germline, CDR1 is SQVTM and CDR2 ANQGSEA. This CDR3 is built from 13 residues. Trimming removed 4 bases at V and 3 bases at J, with 10 bases between. CDR3 sequence: CSVGQGFNQPQHF. CDR3 nucleotide sequence: TGCAGCGTTGGGCAGGGCTTCAATCAGCCCCAGCATTTT.

The chain employs TRBV5-1 and TRBJ2-7; 11 nucleotides line up with TRBD2. Germline assignment: CDR1 SGHRS and CDR2 YFSETQ. Trimming took 4 bases from V and 3 from J; bases not matched to a gene: 15. This CDR3 is built from 18 residues. The CDR3: CASSAPTSGSRNDYEQYF. CDR3 coding DNA: TGCGCCAGCAGCGCCCCTACTAGCGGGAGTCGAAACGACTACGAGCAGTACTTC.